The following is a T cell receptor beta chain sequence with its context. A much larger clone lies one base from this, so it may be a read error. The data originate from a study of regulatory T cells in long-lasting Graves disease. Time point indicated: newly diagnosed GD, antithyroid drugs for less than 3 months. The TCR library used RNA extracted from PBMCs. Xi'an, China, was home to the endocrinology department that provided patients. The peripheral blood volume drawn was around 10 milliliters, and it was collected into EDTA tubes. The CDR3 runs 16 residues. The germline gives CDR1 SGHTA, CDR2 FQGTGA. Through Arm-PCR of CDR3 regions and iRepertoire HTBI primers, TCR beta libraries were built. TCRdb called the multiplex PCR reads again in MiXCR, with one record for every CDR3 protein. The table records roughly 440,000 distinct CDR3 sequences, around 17% of them present only once. The data were also submitted as part of a second study, on T cells in Graves' hyperthyroidism and ophthalmopathy.

This receptor was identified in a woman younger than 35 with Graves disease. The chain has TRBV7-3 and TRBJ2-1; 11 positions agree with TRBD2. The J call may be wrong; the DNA end is better matched by TRBJ2-7. The input for sequencing was peripheral blood mononuclear cells (PBMCs), taken at new diagnosis, from a patient treated with antithyroid drugs. The CDR3 loop is CASSLAGTSGLNEQYF. The DNA for the CDR3 is TGTGCCAGCAGCTTAGCCGGGACTAGCGGCCTCAATGAGCAGTACTTC.